This passage covers 14 T cell receptor beta chains from one sample sequenced in a study of cytomegalovirus exposure and HLA in healthy donors. Primers for the PCR totalled 60 Vbeta and 13 Jbeta. The table came from immunoSEQ multiplex PCR; TCRdb's copy has only in-frame clones and leaves some out. Its table records roughly 60,000 clones. Sequenced input: PBMCs. These receptors were obtained from a woman between 18 and 29 years old in good health and CMV-seronegative.

This rearrangement joins TRBV5-1 to TRBJ2-7; 8 positions match TRBD2. V lost 0 bases to trimming and J lost 2 bases; unmatched junction nucleotides: 4. The germline gives CDR1 SGHRS, CDR2 YFSETQ. The CDR3 has 15 amino acids. The CDR3 nucleotides read TGCGCCAGCAGCTTGGATGGGACTAGTACCTACGAGCAGTACTTC. The encoded protein is CASSLDGTSTYEQYF.

The chain is built from TRBV6-6 and TRBJ2-7; 7 nucleotides line up with TRBD1. With V trimmed by 7 bases and J by 3 bases, 12 bases remained unmatched. The germline V gene has CDR1 MNHNY and CDR2 SVGAGI (reference sequence). CDR3 length: 15 amino acids. CDR3 DNA: TGTGCCAGCACGACGACGGGACAGCATCGCTACGAGCAGTACTTC. It specifies CASTTTGQHRYEQYF.

The J gene is TRBJ2-2, the V gene TRBV5-1, with 12 bases lining up with TRBD2. The V and J ends lost 4 bases and 6 bases, in that order; junction bases with no gene match: 10. This CDR3 comprises 17 residues. Looked up from germline, CDR1 is SGHRS and CDR2 is YFSETQ. CDR3 bases: TGCGCCAGCAGCCTAACTCCTAGCGGGGGGGCCGCCGGGGAGCTGTTTTTT. Translation gives CASSLTPSGGAAGELFF.

J is TRBJ1-2 and V is TRBV7-2; D is ambiguous. Germline-derived CDR1 and CDR2 are SGHTA and FQGNSA. The CDR3 length is 14 residues. V was pared by 5 bases and J by 8 bases, with 18 bases between. The CDR3 sequence: CASSPPAGSGGYTF. In nucleotides, the CDR3 is TGTGCCAGCAGCCCACCGGCCGGGAGTGGAGGCTACACCTTC.

The gene calls are TRBV6-5 and TRBJ2-7; D is undetermined. Per the germline V gene, CDR1 is MNHEY and CDR2 is SVGAGI. Trimming shortened V by 2 bases and J by 0 bases, and 11 bases separated the two germline ends. The CDR3 runs 15 residues. CDR3 sequence: CASSYDGLSSYEQYF. CDR3 nucleotides: TGTGCCAGCAGTTACGATGGGCTCTCCTCCTACGAGCAGTACTTC.

Comments on this clone: The junction and the germline gene differ at one end; a read error may be behind it. The chain recombines TRBV27 with TRBJ2-1, with 7 bases aligning to TRBD1. The CDR3 extends over 18 amino acids. Per the germline V gene, CDR1 is MNHEY and CDR2 is SMNVEV (reference sequence). Here the CDR3 DNA reads TGTGCCAGCAGTTGTATCCACACAGGGGCTAGCTCCGACAATGAGCAGTTCTTC. It translates to CASSCIHTGASSDNEQFF.

V is TRBV5-1 and J is TRBJ1-1, with D possibly TRBD1 on 5 matching bases. V lost 4 bases and J lost 0, with 13 bases in between. Looked up from germline, CDR1 is SGHRS and CDR2 is YFSETQ. CDR3 length: 15 amino acids. The CDR3 loop reads CASSRTQAMNTEAFF. CDR3 bases: TGCGCCAGCAGCAGAACACAGGCCATGAACACTGAAGCTTTCTTT.

The V call is TRBV11-1, the J call TRBJ2-1; TRBD2 might be the D (6 bases). Germline CDR1 SGHAT, CDR2 FQDESV (reference sequence). This CDR3 region has 18 residues. Between the trimmed V and J ends, which lost 4 bases and 9 bases, there was a span of 28 bases. CDR3 sequence (DNA): TGTGCCAGCAGCTCGCTCTTAGACTACGGGGGAAGGGTGAGTGAGCAGTTCTTC. It specifies CASSSLLDYGGRVSEQFF. The entire variable domain, with the rest obtained from reference TRBV11-1 and TRBJ2-1, is as follows: EAEVAQSPRYKITEKSQAVAFWCDPISGHATLYWYRQILGQGPELLVQFQDESVVDDSQLPKDRFSAERLKGVDSTLKIQPAELGDSAMYLCASSSLLDYGGRVSEQFFGPGTRLTVL.

The chain links TRBV9 to TRBJ2-1, with TRBD1 identical over 11 bases. Germline loops: CDR1 SGDLS, CDR2 YYNGEE. V trimming: 3 bases; J trimming: 9 bases; junction bases outside the gene matches: 11. This CDR3 region has 16 residues. The CDR3 region is CASSAGSGQGASEQFF. The DNA of the CDR3 is TGTGCCAGCAGCGCCGGATCCGGACAGGGGGCGAGTGAGCAGTTCTTC.

The chain employs TRBV10-3 and TRBJ2-7, with 9 bases matching TRBD1. This CDR3 contains 15 residues. Trimming cost V 0 bases and J 1 base; bases outside gene matches: 1. CDR1 is ENHRY and CDR2 is SYGVKD in the germline V gene. The CDR3 nucleotides are TGTGCCATCAGTGAGTCGGGGACAGGGTCCTACGAGCAGTACTTC. It translates to CAISESGTGSYEQYF.

This rearrangement joins TRBV5-4 to TRBJ2-5; D perhaps matches TRBD2 (6 bases). The germline CDR1 and CDR2 sequences are SGHNT and YYREEE (reference sequence). V was cut by 3 bases and J by 5 bases, with 14 bases left in between. The CDR3 consists of 14 residues. The CDR3, as DNA: TGTGCCAGCAGCTCTCTGACTAGTGTGGAGACCCAGTACTTC. Protein: CASSSLTSVETQYF.

The J gene is TRBJ1-2, the V gene TRBV9; D not certain. Trimming cost V 4 bases and J 5 bases, with 9 bases left between them. The germline V gene has CDR1 SGDLS and CDR2 YYNGEE. The CDR3 loop spans 12 amino acids. In nucleotides, the CDR3 is TGTGCCAGCAGCACGAGAGGTTATGGCTACACCTTC. The encoded protein is CASSTRGYGYTF. The full variable domain, rest sourced from reference TRBV9 and TRBJ1-2, is DSGVTQTPKHLITATGQRVTLRCSPRSGDLSVYWYQQSLDQGLQFLIQYYNGEERAKGNILERFSAQQFPDLHSELNLSSLELGDSALYFCASSTRGYGYTFGSGTRLTVV.

J is TRBJ1-2 and V is TRBV6-6; D may be TRBD1 (5 bases). V lost 10 bases and J lost 6, with 15 bases in between. Germline lookup yields CDR1 MNHNY and CDR2 SVGAGI (reference sequence). The CDR3 loop spans 12 amino acids. The CDR3 DNA is TGTGCCACCTCGGGGGGTGGAGATGGCTACACCTTC. It translates to CATSGGGDGYTF.

The J gene is TRBJ2-2, the V gene TRBV5-1; D not certain. The CDR3 sequence is 16 residues long. Germline lookup yields CDR1 SGHRS and CDR2 YFSETQ. V lost 7 bases, J lost 4 bases, and 20 bases lay in between. The DNA for the CDR3 is TGCGCCAGCTCAAATGGAAACTCAGGTTTCACCGGGGAGCTGTTTTTT. Translating it yields CASSNGNSGFTGELFF.